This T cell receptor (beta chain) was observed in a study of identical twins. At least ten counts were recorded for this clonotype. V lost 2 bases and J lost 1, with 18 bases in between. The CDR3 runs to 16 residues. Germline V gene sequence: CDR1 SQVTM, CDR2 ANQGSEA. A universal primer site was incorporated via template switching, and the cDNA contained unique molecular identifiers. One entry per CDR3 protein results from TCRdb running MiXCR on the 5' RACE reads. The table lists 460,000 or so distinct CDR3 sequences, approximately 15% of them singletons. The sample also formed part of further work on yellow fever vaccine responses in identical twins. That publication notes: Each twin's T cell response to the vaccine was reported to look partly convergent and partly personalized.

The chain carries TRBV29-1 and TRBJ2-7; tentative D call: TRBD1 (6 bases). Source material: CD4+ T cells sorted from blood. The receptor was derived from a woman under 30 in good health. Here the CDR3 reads CSVEFRHRQGSYEQYF. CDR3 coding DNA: TGCAGCGTTGAATTTCGCCATCGGCAGGGGTCCTACGAGCAGTACTTC.